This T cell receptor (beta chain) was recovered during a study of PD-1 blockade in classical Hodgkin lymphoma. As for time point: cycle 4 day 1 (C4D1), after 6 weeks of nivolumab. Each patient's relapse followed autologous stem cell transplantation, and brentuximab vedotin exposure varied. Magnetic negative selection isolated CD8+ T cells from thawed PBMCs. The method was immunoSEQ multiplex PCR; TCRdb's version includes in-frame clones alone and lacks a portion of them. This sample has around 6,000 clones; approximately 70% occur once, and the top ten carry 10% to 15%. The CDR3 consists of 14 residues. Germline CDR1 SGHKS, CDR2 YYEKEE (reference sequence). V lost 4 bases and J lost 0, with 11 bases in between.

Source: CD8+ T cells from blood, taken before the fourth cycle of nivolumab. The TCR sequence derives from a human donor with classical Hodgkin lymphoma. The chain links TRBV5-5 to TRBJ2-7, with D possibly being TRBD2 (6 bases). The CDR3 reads CASSPDYSSYEQYF. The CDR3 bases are TGTGCCAGCAGCCCGGACTACAGCTCCTACGAGCAGTACTTC. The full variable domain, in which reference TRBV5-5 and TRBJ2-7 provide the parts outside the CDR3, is DAGVTQSPTHLIKTRGQQVTLRCSPISGHKSVSWYQQVLGQGPQFIFQYYEKEERGRGNFPDRFSARQFPNYSSELNVNALLLGDSALYLCASSPDYSSYEQYFGPGTRLTVT.